This TCR beta chain was retrieved from a study of identifying expanded T cells in peripheral blood. Whole-study results and caveats: Approximately 1.1 clones differed between technical replicates, versus around 16 and 19 over time. Clone count variance between roughly 2-week samples rose with total template count.

On this clone itself: No antigen is known for it.

Healthy donors had no documented immune events, such as infections, while sampled. Sequenced by immunoSEQ multiplex PCR; TCRdb stores in-frame clones only, minus some. The profile covers about 78,000 clones, with 84% appearing a single time and 15% to 20% taken by the ten largest. Germline CDR1 reads SNHLY; CDR2 reads FYNNEI. The CDR3 is made up of 14 amino acids. V dropped 11 bases and J dropped 3 bases, with 19 bases sitting between them. The sequenced sample was blood. The source is a person aged 18-70 years in good health. This chain connects TRBV2 to TRBJ1-1; TRBD1 is a possible D gene (5 bases). In DNA, the CDR3 is TGTGCCTCAGAGGGGCCGGGGGGACACACTGAAGCTTTCTTT. Translating it yields CASEGPGGHTEAFF.